This TCR beta chain was recovered during a study of CD8+ T cells in alopecia areata. Study details: Each of the treated patients was given oral tofacitinib, 5 to 10 mg twice daily, for moderate-to-severe alopecia areata.

Patients with alopecia areata provided lesional scalp punch biopsies as well as peripheral blood. Both CD4+ and CD8+ T cells were separated by sorting PBMCs. About this clone: Antigen: not known. In the same sample, other DNA sequences code for this CDR3.

The CDR3 totals 13 residues. Trimming took off 4 bases at V and 0 bases at J, with 1 base between the two ends. The germline V gene encodes CDR1 MNHEY and CDR2 SVGAGI. Following RNA extraction, reverse transcription yielded cDNA that acted as the sequencing template. Sequenced by immunoSEQ multiplex PCR; TCRdb stores in-frame clones only, minus some. The table includes about 150,000 clones, about 53% detected once. Study-level results: Lesional scalp, notably in alopecia totalis/universalis, had clonality above that of normal scalp.

This specimen was CD8+ T cells sorted from blood, taken at week 0. This chain links TRBV6-5 with TRBJ2-6; no reliable D call. This sequence originates from a human donor with alopecia areata. CDR3 sequence reads: CASSSSGANVLTF. In DNA, the CDR3 is TGTGCCAGCAGTTCCTCTGGGGCCAACGTCCTGACTTTC.